The TCR beta chain described here comes from a study of blood T cell repertoires in COVID-19. Sequenced by immunoSEQ multiplex PCR; TCRdb stores in-frame clones only, minus some. The sample shows about 200,000 clones, 78% of them seen only once. The V segment lost 3 bases and the J segment 6 bases; nucleotides outside the gene matches: 11. CDR1 is SGHAT and CDR2 is FQNNGV in the germline V gene. The CDR3 extends over 16 amino acids. This clone was seen only a few times. The sample consisted of peripheral blood. This chain joins TRBV11-2 and TRBJ2-3; 8 nucleotides agree with TRBD1. The TCR comes from an elderly woman with active or convalescent COVID-19. CDR3 amino acids: CASSFQFGTGSDTQYF. The DNA for the CDR3 is TGTGCCAGCAGCTTTCAGTTCGGGACAGGTTCGGATACGCAGTATTTT.